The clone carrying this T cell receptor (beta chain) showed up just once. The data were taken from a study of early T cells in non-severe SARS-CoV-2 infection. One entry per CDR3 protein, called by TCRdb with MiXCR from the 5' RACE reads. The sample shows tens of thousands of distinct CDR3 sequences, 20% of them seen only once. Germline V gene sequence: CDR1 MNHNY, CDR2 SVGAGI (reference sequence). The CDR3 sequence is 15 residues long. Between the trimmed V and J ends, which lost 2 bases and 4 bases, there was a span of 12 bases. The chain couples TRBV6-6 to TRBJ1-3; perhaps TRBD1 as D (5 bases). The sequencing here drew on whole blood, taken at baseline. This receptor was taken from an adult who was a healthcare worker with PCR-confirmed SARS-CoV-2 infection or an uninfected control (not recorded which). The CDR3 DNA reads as TGTGCCAGCAGTTACGAGGGGAGCAAGGGAAACACCATATATTTT. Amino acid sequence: CASSYEGSKGNTIYF.